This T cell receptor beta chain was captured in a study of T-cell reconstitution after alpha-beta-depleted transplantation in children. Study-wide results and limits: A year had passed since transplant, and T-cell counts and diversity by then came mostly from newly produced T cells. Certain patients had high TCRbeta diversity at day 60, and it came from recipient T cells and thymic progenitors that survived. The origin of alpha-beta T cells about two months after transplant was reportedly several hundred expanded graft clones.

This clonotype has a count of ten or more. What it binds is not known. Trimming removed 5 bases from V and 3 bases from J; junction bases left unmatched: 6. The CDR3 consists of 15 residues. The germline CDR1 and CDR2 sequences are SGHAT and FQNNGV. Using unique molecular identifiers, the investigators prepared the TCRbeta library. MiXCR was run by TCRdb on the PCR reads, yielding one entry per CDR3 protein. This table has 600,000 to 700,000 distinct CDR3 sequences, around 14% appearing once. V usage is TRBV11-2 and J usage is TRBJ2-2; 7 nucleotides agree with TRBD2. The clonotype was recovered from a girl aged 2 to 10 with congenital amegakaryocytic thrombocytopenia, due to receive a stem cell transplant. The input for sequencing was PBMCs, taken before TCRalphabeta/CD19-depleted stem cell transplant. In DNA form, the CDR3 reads TGTGCCAGCAGCCCCCCGGGAGGCTACACCGGGGAGCTGTTTTTT. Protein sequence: CASSPPGGYTGELFF.